This T cell receptor (beta chain) was recorded in a study of T cell responses to AZD1222 COVID-19 vaccine. Assay: immunoSEQ multiplex PCR; the TCRdb copy retains only in-frame clones and omits some. Counted here are tens of thousands of clones, around 91% occurring once; the ten biggest clones make up about 8.4%. The CDR3 consists of 14 residues. Germline CDR1 SNHLY, CDR2 FYNNEI. The trim removed 6 bases at V and 0 bases at J, leaving 2 bases unmatched. The sequencing used peripheral blood, collected on day 0 of AZD1222 vaccination. The clonotype originates from an adult in good health. The chain uses TRBV2 and TRBJ1-5; TRBD1 aligns across 7 bases. The CDR3: CASRRDSSNQPQHF. As DNA, the CDR3 is TGTGCCAGCAGGAGGGACAGTAGCAATCAGCCCCAGCATTTT.